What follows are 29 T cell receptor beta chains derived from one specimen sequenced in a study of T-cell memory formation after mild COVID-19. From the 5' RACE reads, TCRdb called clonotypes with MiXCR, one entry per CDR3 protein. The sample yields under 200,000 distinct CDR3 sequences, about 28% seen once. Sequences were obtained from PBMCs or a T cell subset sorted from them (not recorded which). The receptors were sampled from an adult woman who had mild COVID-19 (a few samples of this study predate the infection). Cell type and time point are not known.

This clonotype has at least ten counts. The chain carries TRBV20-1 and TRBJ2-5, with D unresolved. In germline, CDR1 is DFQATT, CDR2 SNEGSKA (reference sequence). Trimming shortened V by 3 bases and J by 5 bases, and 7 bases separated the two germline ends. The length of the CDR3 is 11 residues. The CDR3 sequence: CSARPGETQYF. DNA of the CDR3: TGCAGTGCTAGGCCCGGGGAGACCCAGTACTTC.

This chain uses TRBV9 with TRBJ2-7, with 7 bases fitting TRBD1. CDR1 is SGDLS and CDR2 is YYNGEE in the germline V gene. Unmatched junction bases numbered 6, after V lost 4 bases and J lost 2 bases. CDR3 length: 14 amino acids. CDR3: CASSPSTGTYEQYF. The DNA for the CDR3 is TGTGCCAGCAGCCCATCGACAGGGACCTACGAGCAGTACTTC.

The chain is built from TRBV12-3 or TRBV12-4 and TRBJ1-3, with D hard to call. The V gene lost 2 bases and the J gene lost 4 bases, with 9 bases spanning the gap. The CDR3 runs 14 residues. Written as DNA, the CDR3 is TGTGCCAGCAGTTTACATCGGGCCGGAAACACCATATATTTT. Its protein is CASSLHRAGNTIYF.

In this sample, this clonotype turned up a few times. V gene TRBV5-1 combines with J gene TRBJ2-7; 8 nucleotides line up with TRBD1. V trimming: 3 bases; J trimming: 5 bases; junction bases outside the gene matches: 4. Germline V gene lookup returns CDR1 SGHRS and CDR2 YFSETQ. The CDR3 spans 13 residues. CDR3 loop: CASSSDRVHEQYF. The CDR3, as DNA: TGCGCCAGCAGCTCGGACAGGGTGCACGAGCAGTACTTC.

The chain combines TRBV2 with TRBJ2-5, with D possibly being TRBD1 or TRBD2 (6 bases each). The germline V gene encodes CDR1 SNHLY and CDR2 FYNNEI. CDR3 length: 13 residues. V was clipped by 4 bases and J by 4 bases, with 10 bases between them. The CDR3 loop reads CASSGRGAETQYF. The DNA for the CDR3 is TGTGCCAGCAGTGGAAGGGGGGCAGAGACCCAGTACTTC.

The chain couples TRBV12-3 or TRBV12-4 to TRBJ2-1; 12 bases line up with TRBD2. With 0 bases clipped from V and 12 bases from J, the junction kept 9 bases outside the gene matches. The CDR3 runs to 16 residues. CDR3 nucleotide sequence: TGTGCCAGCAGTTTAGCGGACTGGACTAGCGGGACGCGGCAGTTCTTC. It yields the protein CASSLADWTSGTRQFF.

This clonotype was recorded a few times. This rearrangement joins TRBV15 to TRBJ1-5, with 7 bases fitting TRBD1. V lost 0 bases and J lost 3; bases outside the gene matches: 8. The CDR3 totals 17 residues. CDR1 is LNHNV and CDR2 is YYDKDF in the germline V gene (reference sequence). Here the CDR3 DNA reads TGTGCCACCAGCAGAGATCGAGGGACAGCCCACAATCAGCCCCAGCATTTT. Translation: CATSRDRGTAHNQPQHF.

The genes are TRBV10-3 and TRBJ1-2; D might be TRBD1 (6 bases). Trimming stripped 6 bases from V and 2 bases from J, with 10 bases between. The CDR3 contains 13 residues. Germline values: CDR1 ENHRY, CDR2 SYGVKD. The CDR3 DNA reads TGTGCCATCAGCGGGGGGCGGAACTATGGCTACACCTTC. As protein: CAISGGRNYGYTF.

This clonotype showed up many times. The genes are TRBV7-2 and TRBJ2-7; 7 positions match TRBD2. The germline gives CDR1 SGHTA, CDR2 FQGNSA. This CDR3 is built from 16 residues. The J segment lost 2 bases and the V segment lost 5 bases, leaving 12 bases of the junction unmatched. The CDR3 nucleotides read TGTGCCAGCAGCCCCCCCGGGCTAGCGGTAACCTACGAGCAGTACTTC. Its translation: CASSPPGLAVTYEQYF. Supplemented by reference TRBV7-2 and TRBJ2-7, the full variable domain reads GAGVSQSPSNKVTEKGKDVELRCDPISGHTALYWYRQSLGQGLEFLIYFQGNSAPDKSGLPSDRFSAERTGGSVSTLTIQRTQQEDSAVYLCASSPPGLAVTYEQYFGPGTRLTVT.

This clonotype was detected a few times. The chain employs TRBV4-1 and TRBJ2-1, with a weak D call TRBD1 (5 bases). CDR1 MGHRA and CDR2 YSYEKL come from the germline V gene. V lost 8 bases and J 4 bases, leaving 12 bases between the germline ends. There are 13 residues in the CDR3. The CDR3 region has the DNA TGCGCCAGCGGCCCTGACAGATACAATGAGCAGTTCTTC. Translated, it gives CASGPDRYNEQFF.

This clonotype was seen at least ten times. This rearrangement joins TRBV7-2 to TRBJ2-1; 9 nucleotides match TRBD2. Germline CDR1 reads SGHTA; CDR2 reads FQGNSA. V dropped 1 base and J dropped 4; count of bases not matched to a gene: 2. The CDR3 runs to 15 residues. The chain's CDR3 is CASSLGLAAYNEQFF. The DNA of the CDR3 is TGTGCCAGCAGCTTAGGACTAGCGGCTTACAATGAGCAGTTCTTC.

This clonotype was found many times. The CDR3 DNA reads as TGTGCCAGCAGCCCTCACTATAATTCACCCCTCCACTTT. It translates to CASSPHYNSPLHF. This rearrangement joins TRBV7-2 to TRBJ1-6, with D unresolved. With 5 bases removed from V and 3 bases from J, the gap between germline ends came to 5 bases. Germline V gives CDR1 SGHTA, CDR2 FQGNSA. CDR3 length: 13 residues.

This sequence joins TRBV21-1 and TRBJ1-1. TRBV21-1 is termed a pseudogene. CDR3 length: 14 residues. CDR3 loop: CASSHWTEKNEAFF. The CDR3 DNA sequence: TGTGCCAGCAGCCACTGGACCGAAAAAAATGAAGCTTTCTTT.

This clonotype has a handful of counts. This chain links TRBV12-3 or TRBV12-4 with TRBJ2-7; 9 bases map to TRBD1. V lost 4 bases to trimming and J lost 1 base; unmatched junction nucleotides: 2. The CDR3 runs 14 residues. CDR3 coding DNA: TGTGCCAGCAGTTGGGACAGGGAATCCTACGAGCAGTACTTC. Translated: CASSWDRESYEQYF.

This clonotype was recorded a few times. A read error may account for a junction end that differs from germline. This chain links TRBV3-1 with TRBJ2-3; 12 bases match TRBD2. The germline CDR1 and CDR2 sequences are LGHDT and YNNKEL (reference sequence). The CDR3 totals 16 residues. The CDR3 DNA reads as TGTGCCAGCAGGCAAGCTTCTAGCGGGGGGGTTAGTACGCAGTATTTT. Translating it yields CASRQASSGGVSTQYF.

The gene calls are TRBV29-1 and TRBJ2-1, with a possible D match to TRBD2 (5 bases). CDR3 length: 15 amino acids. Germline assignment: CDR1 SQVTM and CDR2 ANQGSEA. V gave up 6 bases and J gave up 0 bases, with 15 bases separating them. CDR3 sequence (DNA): TGCAGCGTAGCCGGGGTCCCAAGCTCCTACAATGAGCAGTTCTTC. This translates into CSVAGVPSSYNEQFF.

CDR3 region: CASSQDESLFQYF. The CDR3 bases are TGCGCCAGCAGCCAAGATGAGTCCCTCTTCCAGTACTTC. This chain uses TRBV4-1 with TRBJ2-5; unclear D gene. V was trimmed by 0 bases and J by 10 bases, leaving 12 bases between them. Germline V lookup: CDR1 MGHRA, CDR2 YSYEKL. The CDR3 is 13 residues long.

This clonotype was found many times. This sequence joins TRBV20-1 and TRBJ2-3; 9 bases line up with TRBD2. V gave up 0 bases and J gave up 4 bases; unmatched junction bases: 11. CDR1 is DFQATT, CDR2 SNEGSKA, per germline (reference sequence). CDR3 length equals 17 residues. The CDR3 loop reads CSARDPDSGRMSDTQYF. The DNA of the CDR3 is TGCAGTGCTAGAGATCCGGACAGCGGGAGGATGTCAGATACGCAGTATTTT.

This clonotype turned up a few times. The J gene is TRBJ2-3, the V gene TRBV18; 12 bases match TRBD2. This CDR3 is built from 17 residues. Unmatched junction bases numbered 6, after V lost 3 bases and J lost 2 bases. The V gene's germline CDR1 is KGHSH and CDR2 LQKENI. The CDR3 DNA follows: TGTGCCAGCTCACCCGGAGGACTAGCGGGGTCCACAGATACGCAGTATTTT. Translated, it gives CASSPGGLAGSTDTQYF. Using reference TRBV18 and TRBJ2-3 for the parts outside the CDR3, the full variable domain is NAGVMQNPRHLVRRRGQEARLRCSPMKGHSHVYWYRQLPEEGLKFMVYLQKENIIDESGMPKERFSAEFPKEGPSILRIQQVVRGDSAAYFCASSPGGLAGSTDTQYFGPGTRLTVL.

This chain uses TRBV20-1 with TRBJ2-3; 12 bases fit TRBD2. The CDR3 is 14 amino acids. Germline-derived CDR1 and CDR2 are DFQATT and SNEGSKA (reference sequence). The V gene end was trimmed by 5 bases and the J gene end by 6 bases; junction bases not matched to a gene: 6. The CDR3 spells CSAGSTSGSDTQYF. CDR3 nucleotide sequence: TGCAGTGCTGGGTCGACTAGCGGGAGCGATACGCAGTATTTT.

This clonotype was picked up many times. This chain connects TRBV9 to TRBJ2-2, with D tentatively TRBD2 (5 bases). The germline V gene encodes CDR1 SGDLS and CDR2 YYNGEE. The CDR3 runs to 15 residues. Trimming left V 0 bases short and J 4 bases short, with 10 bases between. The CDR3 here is CASSVGRVSTGELFF. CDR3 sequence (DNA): TGTGCCAGCAGCGTAGGGCGGGTGTCCACCGGGGAGCTGTTTTTT.

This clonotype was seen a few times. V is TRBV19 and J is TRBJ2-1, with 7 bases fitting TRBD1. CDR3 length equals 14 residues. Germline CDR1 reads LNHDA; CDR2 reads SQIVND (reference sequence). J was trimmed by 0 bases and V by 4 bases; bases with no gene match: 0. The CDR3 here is CASSRDSSYNEQFF. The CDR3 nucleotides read TGTGCCAGTAGTAGGGACAGCTCCTACAATGAGCAGTTCTTC.

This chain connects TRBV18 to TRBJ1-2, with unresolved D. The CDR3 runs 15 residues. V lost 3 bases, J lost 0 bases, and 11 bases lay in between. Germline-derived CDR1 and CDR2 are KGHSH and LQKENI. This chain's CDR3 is CASSPSGNANYGYTF. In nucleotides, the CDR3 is TGTGCCAGCTCACCCAGCGGTAACGCTAACTATGGCTACACCTTC.

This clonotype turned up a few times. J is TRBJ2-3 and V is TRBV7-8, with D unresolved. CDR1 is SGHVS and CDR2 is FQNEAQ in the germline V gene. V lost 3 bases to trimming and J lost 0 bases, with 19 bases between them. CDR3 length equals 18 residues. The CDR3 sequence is CASSLNHRWYLSTDTQYF. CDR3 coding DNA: TGTGCCAGCAGCTTGAACCATCGTTGGTATCTGAGCACAGATACGCAGTATTTT.

This CDR3 reads CASSPLQSYNEQFF. The CDR3 bases are TGTGCCAGCAGCCCATTGCAGTCCTACAATGAGCAGTTCTTC. The rearrangement uses TRBV28 and TRBJ2-1, with D unresolved. CDR1 MDHEN and CDR2 SYDVKM come from the germline V gene. The CDR3 contains 14 residues. Trimming took off 6 bases at V and 1 base at J, with 10 bases between the two ends.

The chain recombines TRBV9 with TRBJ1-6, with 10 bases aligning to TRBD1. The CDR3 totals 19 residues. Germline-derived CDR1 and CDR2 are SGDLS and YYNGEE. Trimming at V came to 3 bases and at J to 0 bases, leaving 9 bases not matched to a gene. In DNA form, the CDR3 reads TGTGCCAGCAGCGGGGGACAGGGGAGTTCAATCTCCTATAATTCACCCCTCCACTTT. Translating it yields CASSGGQGSSISYNSPLHF.

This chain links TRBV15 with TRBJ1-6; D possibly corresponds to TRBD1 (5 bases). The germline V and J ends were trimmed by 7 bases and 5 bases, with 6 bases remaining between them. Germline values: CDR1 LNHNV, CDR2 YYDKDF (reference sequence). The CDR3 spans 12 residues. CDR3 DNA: TGTGCCACCAAGACAGATAATTCACCCCTCCACTTT. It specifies CATKTDNSPLHF.

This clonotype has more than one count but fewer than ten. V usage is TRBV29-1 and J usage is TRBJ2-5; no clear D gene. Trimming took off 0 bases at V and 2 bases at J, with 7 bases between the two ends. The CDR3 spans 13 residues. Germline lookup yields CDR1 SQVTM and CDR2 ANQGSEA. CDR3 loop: CSVEEWRQETQYF. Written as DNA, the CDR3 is TGCAGCGTTGAAGAATGGCGGCAAGAGACCCAGTACTTC.

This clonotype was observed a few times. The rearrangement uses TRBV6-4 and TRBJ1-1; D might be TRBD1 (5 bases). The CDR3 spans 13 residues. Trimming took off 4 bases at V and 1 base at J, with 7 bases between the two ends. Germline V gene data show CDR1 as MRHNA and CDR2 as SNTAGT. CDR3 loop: CASSGDGNTEAFF. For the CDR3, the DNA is TGTGCCAGCAGTGGGGACGGGAACACTGAAGCTTTCTTT.